This T cell receptor (beta chain) was documented in a study of beta chain features in type 1 diabetes (dated by TCRdb to the late 2010s). The study in broad terms: No differences in mean age, gender distribution, total cell number or subset yield were found between patients and healthy donors. A total of roughly 99 million sorted cells were examined across all samples, and the number of cells per subset was strongly correlated with RNA yield. The study compared the TCRB repertoires of sorted circulating CD4+ T cell subsets in recently diagnosed type 1 diabetes patients with those in matched healthy donors. Regulatory and stem cell-like memory subsets were obtained from only 8 patients and about 8 healthy donors, while naive and central memory subsets were obtained from all 30 or so donors. Overall study results and their limits: Shorter templates might be favored by PCR, yet because patient and control samples were amplified and corrected together, any such skew would affect both groups equally. Because cDNA was sequenced instead of genomic DNA, highly expressing activated cells could be over-represented, though the groups showed no difference in activation or CD3 levels. A moderate but significant shortening of TCRB CDR3 length was observed in type 1 diabetes patients in all four CD4+ subsets. Naive, central memory and regulatory TCRB repertoires appeared to be more similar among patients than among healthy donors. Fewer insertions and more nucleotide deletions at VDJ recombination sites were observed in patients with type 1 diabetes, implying thymic rearrangement abnormalities. Because the HLA sub-analyses included only small numbers of individuals, any influence of HLA type on TCRB rearrangement was left unresolved.

This clone appeared a few times. Its antigen specificity is not known. Base qualities were left out, and no much larger clone turns up one base away. All of the isolated RNA was reverse transcribed with the High Capacity cDNA Reverse Transcription Kit, so expressed TCRB transcripts were sequenced. Deep immunoSEQ sequencing was performed on naive, central memory and regulatory T cell samples, with an average of roughly 3.3 million total reads per sample. Sorted cells were lysed in RLT buffer and RNA was extracted with DNase-treated RNeasy Micro or Mini kits, depending on cell number. To prevent cross-contamination, each cell subset was processed individually, whereas patient and healthy donor samples were processed jointly. The immunoSEQ multiplex PCR was used to amplify TCRB sequences from cDNA, generating 87-bp fragments that spanned the CDR3 region. Amplicons were sequenced on the Illumina HiSeq platform. The original methods were these. PCR bias was corrected computationally using synthetic template baselines, and reads within Hamming distance 2 were collapsed, with unmergeable singletons discarded. Reads were aligned to IMGT to assign V, D and J genes, CDR3 length, and insertions or deletions at six rearrangement sites. Clonotype counts were normalized to sorted cell number within each subset before computing true diversity and Gini coefficients with the tcR R package. The overlap coefficient, calculated on TCRB nucleotide sequences, was used to quantify repertoire sharing. Out-of-frame TCRB sequences from naive cells were analyzed as a proxy for the pre-selection repertoire. TCRdb retrieved this table from immuneACCESS and kept in-frame rearrangements only. Not all clones are present; in checked studies, unresolved V genes account for under half, and no reason is known for the remainder. V, J and clone size are those of that table, while D and trimming were read from the DNA. This sample is represented by about 280,000 clones; about 15% of them were singletons. In total, the top ten clones hold less than 0.02% of the sample.

From a lookup of the germline V gene (reference sequence), CDR1 and CDR2 are LNHDA and SQIVND. From its cysteine to its phenylalanine, the CDR3 spans 15 amino acids. CDR3 DNA is the only sequence kept; it has 45 bases, read in frame from the first base. At the junction V is shortened by 3 bases and J by 5 bases, with 13 bases in between. Each donor gave one peripheral blood draw, averaging approximately 0.12 L, which was collected into heparinised tubes. A BD FACSAria II was used to sort naive, central memory, regulatory and stem cell-like memory CD4+ T cells with a panel that included CD45RO, CCR7, CD25, CD127, CD95 and CD27. Purity was above 95% for every sorted population. PBMCs were isolated immediately by Lymphoprep density gradient centrifugation and stained directly without culture. So that batch effects would be minimized, each experiment stained and sorted samples in pairs, pairing one healthy donor with one patient.

This receptor was taken from a man aged 18 to 29 with type 1 diabetes. Material for sequencing was naive CD4+ T cells from blood. According to the study, the label for this sample's cell subset or site signals: true naive CD4+ T cells. This sequence uses TRBV19 and TRBJ1-4; confidence is insufficient to name the D gene. This receptor carries the CDR3 CASSINRDWNEKLFF. The DNA reads TGTGCCAGTAGTATCAATCGGGATTGGAATGAAAAACTGTTTTTT.